The text below deals with one TCR beta chain. The entry originates in a study of blood T cell repertoires in COVID-19. This table comes from immunoSEQ multiplex PCR, and its TCRdb copy is limited to in-frame clones, with some not included. The sample lists around 250,000 clones; over 75% were seen once. Specimen: peripheral blood. The receptor was isolated from a human donor in a cohort sampled during active COVID-19.

This CDR3 reads CSASSHRGIPNEQFF. The DNA of the CDR3 is TGCAGTGCTAGTTCTCACAGGGGAATCCCCAATGAGCAGTTCTTC. The chain has TRBV20-1 and TRBJ2-1; TRBD1 aligns across 7 bases. The J segment lost 6 bases and the V segment lost 3 bases, leaving 11 bases of the junction unmatched. Germline loops: CDR1 DFQATT, CDR2 SNEGSKA (reference sequence). This CDR3 spans 15 amino acids.